Listed here are 5 T cell receptor beta chains from one sample, sequenced in a study of identical twins. TCRdb ran MiXCR on the 5' RACE reads and lists one entry per CDR3 protein. Of just over 500,000 distinct CDR3 sequences in the sample, around 20% are singletons; the top ten hold about 0.91%. The sample was also reused in another study, on T cells expressing NK-cell markers.

Sequenced material: CD4+ T cells sorted from blood. The receptor source for this set is a young woman in good health.

This clonotype was seen only a few times. The chain couples TRBV12-3 or TRBV12-4 to TRBJ1-5, with D uncertain. Trimming took off 0 bases at V and 4 bases at J, with 13 bases between the two ends. This CDR3 has 16 residues. The CDR3 coding sequence is TGTGCCAGCAGTTTAGCGTGGAAGAGATCGAATCAGCCCCAGCATTTT. Residues: CASSLAWKRSNQPQHF.

The chain couples TRBV29-1 to TRBJ2-1; 7 bases line up with TRBD2. This CDR3 comprises 12 residues. With 8 bases clipped from V and 6 bases from J, the junction kept 7 bases outside the gene matches. The germline V gene encodes CDR1 SQVTM and CDR2 ANQGSEA. DNA for the CDR3: TGCAGCCTGCAATGGGGGGGCAATGAGCAGTTCTTC. It yields the protein CSLQWGGNEQFF.

The chain carries TRBV12-5 and TRBJ2-3, with D possibly being TRBD1 or TRBD2 (5 bases each). This CDR3 spans 16 amino acids. CDR1 is LGHNT, CDR2 FRNRAP, per germline. Trimming stripped 6 bases from V and 4 bases from J, with 20 bases between. CDR3 nucleotides: TGTGCTAGTGGCCTCGGGACCCCGAAGTGGGCAGATACGCAGTATTTT. Translated: CASGLGTPKWADTQYF.

The rearrangement uses TRBV6-5 and TRBJ2-7; TRBD1 matches at 9 bases. V was clipped by 2 bases and J by 0 bases; unmatched bases: 5. Germline-derived CDR1 and CDR2 are MNHEY and SVGAGI. The CDR3 has 16 amino acids. This CDR3 reads CASSYGGTGYSYEQYF. The CDR3 DNA reads as TGTGCCAGCAGTTACGGGGGGACAGGGTACTCCTACGAGCAGTACTTC.

The chain carries TRBV4-3 and TRBJ2-3; the D call may be TRBD1 or TRBD2 (5 bases each). The length of the CDR3 is 17 residues. From germline, CDR1 is LGHNA and CDR2 YSLEER. Trimming took 0 bases from V and 2 from J, leaving 15 bases between them. CDR3 DNA sequence: TGCGCCAGCAGCCAAGAAGGGACGGGGCTACCCACAGATACGCAGTATTTT. It encodes CASSQEGTGLPTDTQYF.